What follows are 7 T cell receptor beta chains derived from one specimen sequenced in a study of cytomegalovirus exposure and HLA in healthy donors. Amplification used 60 Vbeta primers and 13 Jbeta primers. The method was immunoSEQ multiplex PCR; TCRdb's version includes in-frame clones alone and lacks a portion of them. The sample lists more than 150,000 clones; about 80% were seen once. Sample: PBMCs. These receptors all stem from a woman in her twenties or thirties in good health and CMV-seronegative.

DNA of the CDR3: TGTGCCAGCAGCCGGGGGTATGAAGCTTTCTTT. Protein: CASSRGYEAFF. V and J are TRBV7-9 and TRBJ1-1; D perhaps matches TRBD1 (5 bases). CDR1 is SEHNR and CDR2 is FQNEAQ in the germline V gene (reference sequence). V lost 5 bases, J lost 7 bases, and 8 bases lay in between. The CDR3 sequence is 11 residues long.

The CDR3 DNA reads TGCGCCAGCAGCTTGGAAACCGGGACAGGGGGCACTGAAGCTTTCTTT. This translates into CASSLETGTGGTEAFF. The rearrangement joins TRBV5-1 to TRBJ1-1, with TRBD1 matching over 11 bases. The V gene's germline CDR1 is SGHRS and CDR2 YFSETQ. The ends lost 0 bases at V and 4 bases at J; junction bases unmatched: 5. The CDR3 totals 16 residues.

As to this clone: Germline is not matched at one junction end, which may reflect a read error. V usage is TRBV7-9 and J usage is TRBJ2-7, with D perhaps matching TRBD2 (5 bases). Per germline, CDR1 SEHNR and CDR2 FQNEAQ (reference sequence). The CDR3 contains 13 residues. CDR3 in amino acids: CSSSSTMPYEQYF. CDR3 bases: TGTTCCAGCAGCTCGACTATGCCCTACGAGCAGTACTTC.

The table lists this clone with a count of one. The chain joins TRBV18 to TRBJ2-5; TRBD1 matches 10 bases. The ends lost 3 bases at V and 5 bases at J; junction bases unmatched: 9. The germline CDR1 and CDR2 sequences are KGHSH and LQKENI. The CDR3 has 16 residues. CDR3 nucleotide sequence: TGTGCCAGCTCACCTCAGGAGACAGGGGGCCGGGAGACCCAGTACTTC. It is translated as CASSPQETGGRETQYF.

This sequence joins TRBV7-2 and TRBJ1-2; 7 nucleotides agree with TRBD1. The trim removed 1 base at V and 2 bases at J, leaving 4 bases unmatched. The CDR3 has 15 residues. Per the germline V gene, CDR1 is SGHTA and CDR2 is FQGNSA. The CDR3 DNA is TGTGCCAGCAGCTTAGACTCGACAGGGAACTATGGCTACACCTTC. Translation gives CASSLDSTGNYGYTF.

The sample holds one count of this clone. This chain connects TRBV27 to TRBJ1-1, with 7 bases identical to TRBD1. J was trimmed by 0 bases and V by 0 bases; bases with no gene match: 7. This CDR3 has 17 residues. CDR1 and CDR2 from the germline V gene are MNHEY and SMNVEV (reference sequence). The CDR3 nucleotides read TGTGCCAGCAGTTTATCCCCGGGACAGTCCATGAACACTGAAGCTTTCTTT. Amino acids: CASSLSPGQSMNTEAFF.

This chain connects TRBV10-2 to TRBJ2-2; possibly TRBD2 for D (6 bases). CDR1 is WSHSY and CDR2 is SAAADI in the germline V gene. This CDR3 is built from 18 residues. V was pared by 6 bases and J by 0 bases, with 20 bases between. CDR3 nucleotide sequence: TGCGCCAGCAGCACTCTTATGGGGCGGGGTGCGAACACCGGGGAGCTGTTTTTT. It codes for CASSTLMGRGANTGELFF.